This T cell receptor (beta chain) comes out of a study of blood T cell repertoires in COVID-19. Study at large: COVID-19 samples from acute and convalescent phases originated in the United States, Italy and Spain. In each case, the material was cDNA or gDNA derived from T cells, B-cell-depleted T cells, or PBMCs.

There are 15 residues in the CDR3. Per the original data handling: Estimation of nucleated cell counts relied on the amplification of reference gene primers. The method was immunoSEQ multiplex PCR; TCRdb's version includes in-frame clones alone and lacks a portion of them. The D gene and trimming were derived from the DNA, and the V and J assignments and clone size from that table. The sample includes roughly 230,000 clones, approximately 84% of them seen just once. This chain links TRBV21-1 with TRBJ1-6; the D call in the table, TRBD1, was not verified against the DNA. TRBV21-1 has pseudogene status. This sequence originates from a middle-aged man with acute or convalescent COVID-19. Material: peripheral blood. DNA for the CDR3: TGTGCCAGCAGGAGACGACAGGGGCAGAATTCACCCCTCCACTTT. Protein: CASRRRQGQNSPLHF.